These T cell receptor beta chains were read from a single sample in a study of cytomegalovirus exposure and HLA in healthy donors. Some clones are missing from TCRdb's copy, which holds only in-frame ones; the method was immunoSEQ multiplex PCR. This table holds over 100,000 clones, roughly 73% found once. The source material was PBMCs. The receptors shown here come from a woman in her twenties or thirties in good health and CMV-seronegative. CDR3s include the opening cysteine and the closing phenylalanine or tryptophan. A D gene is named only where the DNA matches it firmly. Where a row states a size, it is once, few, many or the class of an expanded clone; other rows omit it.

CDR3nt,CDR3aa,j_gene,d_gene,v_gene,abundance
TGTGCCAGCAGTACGGGACAGGGGGCCTACAATGAGCAGTTCTTC,CASSTGQGAYNEQFF,TRBJ2-1,TRBD1,TRBV7-7,once
TGTGCCAGCAGTTGGGGCGGGAAGGGATCCTACGAGCAGTACTTC,CASSWGGKGSYEQYF,TRBJ2-7,.,TRBV27,.
TGTGCCTGGGTTAGGACAGAGAACACTGAAGCTTTCTTT,CAWVRTENTEAFF,TRBJ1-1,.,TRBV30,.
TGTGCCAGTAGTATGGGGACAGGGGGGACCTACGAGCAGTACTTC,CASSMGTGGTYEQYF,TRBJ2-7,TRBD1,TRBV19,.
TGTGCCAGTAGCGACAGGGGCGCGGCTGAAGCTTTCTTT,CASSDRGAAEAFF,TRBJ1-1,TRBD1,TRBV19,.
TGCGCCAGCAGCTTGGGACAGGGGGGGCACGAGCAGTACTTC,CASSLGQGGHEQYF,TRBJ2-7,TRBD1,TRBV5-1,.
TGTGCCAGCAGTAGGACCAGGGGGCATCGGGAAAAACTGTTTTTT,CASSRTRGHREKLFF,TRBJ1-4,TRBD1,TRBV6-5,.
TGCGCCAGCAGCTCGGACAGGTACACTGAAGCTTTCTTT,CASSSDRYTEAFF,TRBJ1-1,TRBD1,TRBV5-1,.
TGCGCCAGCAGCCAAGACAGGGGCTATAGGTATGGCTACACCTTC,CASSQDRGYRYGYTF,TRBJ1-2,.,TRBV4-3,.
TGTGCCAGCAGCTTACTTACAAGTATGAACACTGAAGCTTTCTTT,CASSLLTSMNTEAFF,TRBJ1-1,.,TRBV7-8,.
TGTGCCAGCAGTTACGCGTCGCTCACTGAAGCTTTCTTT,CASSYASLTEAFF,TRBJ1-1,.,TRBV6-5,.
TGCGCCAGCAGTTCTGGACTAGCGGGAGTCGCAGATACGCAGTATTTT,CASSSGLAGVADTQYF,TRBJ2-3,TRBD2,TRBV10-1,.
TGTGCCAGCAGTTTTTACAGATTAGAGACCCAGTACTTC,CASSFYRLETQYF,TRBJ2-5,.,TRBV6-5,.
TGTGCCTGGAGTGTACCCCTCGTGACTACAGATACGCAGTATTTT,CAWSVPLVTTDTQYF,TRBJ2-3,.,TRBV30,.
TGTGCCATCAAACCCGCCTCAGGTGGGAGAGGGGGATATGGCTACACCTTC,CAIKPASGGRGGYGYTF,TRBJ1-2,.,TRBV10-3,.
TGTGCCAGTAGTATAAGGGGAGGGAGCGGGGCCAACGTCCTGACTTTC,CASSIRGGSGANVLTF,TRBJ2-6,TRBD2,TRBV19,.